This T cell receptor (beta chain) is from a study of molecular identifiers for immune sequencing clone quantification. At the level of the study: In replicates, RNA taken from roughly 18,000 or 92,000 naive CD8 cells was divided five ways, and four portions underwent sequencing.

General study points: Clone sizes could be underestimated for highly expanded clones when identical TCR molecules share a barcode. One million naive cells reportedly did not prevent detection of spiked Jurkat TCR RNA from one cell.

This clonotype was detected only a few times. What it recognizes is unknown. Each CDR3 protein gets one entry after TCRdb re-called the PCR reads with MiXCR. The repertoire consists of 490,000 or so distinct CDR3 sequences, with 20% to 25% occurring once and the leading ten covering 0.65% to 0.95%. Source material: naive CD8+ T cells from blood, with Jurkat cell RNA spiked in. Indicated subset: FACS-sorted CD8+CD4-CCR7+CD45RA+ naive T cells. This TCR was sampled from a human donor in good health. Some libraries in this study had Jurkat cell RNA spiked in.

CDR3 DNA: TGTGCCAGCAGTGAACCGTGGAGCAATCAGCCCCAGCATTTT. Its translation: CASSEPWSNQPQHF. The V and J genes are TRBV2 and TRBJ1-5; no reliable D call. Trimming stripped 2 bases from V and 1 base from J, with 6 bases between. The CDR3 totals 14 residues. The germline CDR1 and CDR2 sequences are SNHLY and FYNNEI.